This T cell receptor beta chain is from a study of cytomegalovirus exposure and HLA in healthy donors. Study conclusions and caveats: The listing of 150 to 200 TCR beta chains classed them as cytomegalovirus-associated.

In the case of this clone: Its antigen remains unknown.

Assay used: immunoSEQ multiplex PCR; TCRdb lists only in-frame clones, some missing. The sample lists some 120,000 clones, approximately 89% occurring once. Unmatched junction bases numbered 3, after V lost 2 bases and J lost 4 bases. This CDR3 is built from 14 residues. Per germline, CDR1 LGHNA and CDR2 YSLEER. Sequences were obtained from PBMCs. The sequence derives from a man aged 25-45 years in good health and CMV-seronegative. The chain joins TRBV4-3 to TRBJ2-7, with 9 bases fitting TRBD1. The CDR3 DNA reads TGCGCCAGCAGCCAACAAGACAGGGGGTACGAGCAGTACTTC. This sequence encodes CASSQQDRGYEQYF.